This T cell receptor beta chain was recovered during a study of T cells in Graves' hyperthyroidism and ophthalmopathy. This clonotype was recorded at least ten times. Amplified regions were TCR beta CDR3 sequences from RNA transcripts. During a first-round RT-PCR of the TCR CDR3, the HTBI primer set was used. TCRdb reprocessed the multiplex PCR reads via MiXCR and lists one record per CDR3 protein. The sample lists some 350,000 distinct CDR3 sequences; 12% to 15% were seen once. Input material: blood. The receptor was derived from an older woman with Graves' ophthalmopathy.

This CDR3 is CASSLQREGLTGELFF. DNA of the CDR3: TGTGCCAGCAGCTTACAGCGGGAGGGCCTCACCGGGGAGCTGTTTTTT. V and J are TRBV7-8 and TRBJ2-2; 10 bases are a match to TRBD2. V shed 2 bases and J 4 bases; nucleotides not matched to a gene: 4. This CDR3 comprises 16 residues. CDR1 SGHVS and CDR2 FQNEAQ come from the germline V gene. The full variable domain, rest sourced from reference TRBV7-8 and TRBJ2-2, is GAGVSQSPRYKVAKRGQDVALRCDPISGHVSLFWYQQALGQGPEFLTYFQNEAQLDKSGLPSDRFFAERPEGSVSTLKIQRTQQEDSAVYLCASSLQREGLTGELFFGEGSRLTVL.